The 22 T cell receptor beta chains reported below all come from one sample, sequenced in a study of T cell responses to AZD1222 COVID-19 vaccine. TCRdb's copy holds only in-frame clones and misses some; the assay was immunoSEQ multiplex PCR. The sample holds about 120,000 clones, 80% to 90% seen once. The input for sequencing was peripheral blood, taken on day 0 of AZD1222 vaccination. These receptors were obtained from an adult in good health.

The chain is built from TRBV6-5 and TRBJ1-1, with 7 bases matching TRBD1. The V and J ends lost 10 bases and 3 bases, in that order; junction bases with no gene match: 8. There are 13 residues in the CDR3. CDR1 and CDR2 (germline): MNHEY, SVGAGI. The CDR3 reads CATGSGGDTEAFF. In DNA form, the CDR3 reads TGTGCCACCGGGTCAGGGGGGGACACTGAAGCTTTCTTT.

This chain joins TRBV15 and TRBJ2-7, with 11 bases that match TRBD2. Germline V gene data show CDR1 as LNHNV and CDR2 as YYDKDF (reference sequence). This CDR3 contains 14 residues. V was clipped by 4 bases and J by 4 bases; unmatched bases: 3. The DNA for the CDR3 is TGTGCCACCAGCATCCGACTAGCGGGGTACGAGCAGTACTTC. Translating it yields CATSIRLAGYEQYF.

This chain uses TRBV7-9 with TRBJ1-2; 11 bases align to TRBD1. This CDR3 is built from 15 residues. V gave up 5 bases and J gave up 8 bases; unmatched junction bases: 10. Germline V gives CDR1 SEHNR, CDR2 FQNEAQ (reference sequence). The CDR3 nucleotides are TGTGCCAGCAGCGGGAGGGACAGGGGGGAGGACGGCTACACCTTC. Amino acid sequence: CASSGRDRGEDGYTF.

In its sample, this clone was seen once. The chain employs TRBV15 and TRBJ1-6; D gene ambiguous. This CDR3 has 12 amino acids. CDR1 and CDR2 from the germline V gene are LNHNV and YYDKDF (reference sequence). V lost 3 bases and J 10 bases, leaving 7 bases between the germline ends. CDR3 DNA: TGTGCCACCAGCAGTGTCAAATCACCCCTCCACTTT. Translated, it gives CATSSVKSPLHF.

On this clone: In the same sample, other DNA sequences code for this CDR3. CDR3 coding DNA: TGTGCCAGCAGTTACTCCCAGGGGAGGGACACCGGGGAGCTGTTTTTT. Protein product: CASSYSQGRDTGELFF. The V gene is TRBV6-5, the J gene TRBJ2-2, with D perhaps TRBD2 (7 bases). The V gene's germline CDR1 is MNHEY and CDR2 SVGAGI. The CDR3 sequence is 16 residues long. Trimming removed 0 bases from V and 3 bases from J, with 11 bases in between.

The chain is built from TRBV5-1 and TRBJ1-5; 8 bases are shared with TRBD1. Germline V lookup: CDR1 SGHRS, CDR2 YFSETQ. V gave up 4 bases and J gave up 5 bases; unmatched junction bases: 8. There are 15 residues in the CDR3. CDR3 in amino acids: CASSPTGEEHQPQHF. As DNA, the CDR3 is TGCGCCAGCAGCCCGACAGGGGAGGAACATCAGCCCCAGCATTTT. Variable domain in full (rest from reference TRBV5-1 and TRBJ1-5): KAGVTQTPRYLIKTRGQQVTLSCSPISGHRSVSWYQQTPGQGLQFLFEYFSETQRNKGNFPGRFSGRQFSNSRSEMNVSTLELGDSALYLCASSPTGEEHQPQHFGDGTRLSIL.

This clone was found once. The chain employs TRBV19 and TRBJ1-3, with D perhaps TRBD1 (5 bases). In germline, CDR1 is LNHDA, CDR2 SQIVND (reference sequence). Trimming shortened V by 8 bases and J by 0 bases, and 14 bases separated the two germline ends. The CDR3 is made up of 15 amino acids. The CDR3 sequence: CASAPLDTSGNTIYF. Written as DNA, the CDR3 is TGTGCCAGTGCTCCCTTGGACACCTCTGGAAACACCATATATTTT.

The rearrangement links TRBV7-6 to TRBJ2-5, with 7 positions matching TRBD1. Germline V CDR1 and CDR2: SGHVS, FNYEAQ. The CDR3 runs to 16 residues. V gave up 4 bases and J gave up 1 base; unmatched junction bases: 9. CDR3 region: CASSSWTGRAQETQYF. Here the CDR3 DNA reads TGTGCCAGCAGCTCCTGGACAGGAAGGGCCCAAGAGACCCAGTACTTC. Complete variable domain (other parts from reference TRBV7-6 and TRBJ2-5): GAGVSQSPRYKVTKRGQDVALRCDPISGHVSLYWYRQALGQGPEFLTYFNYEAQQDKSGLPNDRFSAERPEGSISTLTIQRTEQRDSAMYRCASSSWTGRAQETQYFGPGTRLLVL.

This sequence joins TRBV7-9 and TRBJ2-1, with D tentatively TRBD2 (6 bases). CDR1 SEHNR and CDR2 FQNEAQ come from the germline V gene (reference sequence). Trimming cost V 6 bases and J 2 bases, with 17 bases left between them. CDR3 length: 16 amino acids. The CDR3 sequence is CASSSMGEVAYNEQFF. DNA of the CDR3: TGTGCCAGCAGTTCTATGGGGGAGGTGGCCTACAATGAGCAGTTCTTC.

This chain joins TRBV7-9 and TRBJ1-3, with TRBD1 as a possible D gene (5 bases). The V gene lost 0 bases and the J gene lost 7 bases, with 16 bases spanning the gap. This CDR3 comprises 16 residues. CDR1 and CDR2 from the germline V gene are SEHNR and FQNEAQ (reference sequence). CDR3 sequence (DNA): TGTGCCAGCAGCTTAGCGACGTCAGGGCCGGGGAACACCATATATTTT. Amino acids: CASSLATSGPGNTIYF.

The chain recombines TRBV4-3 with TRBJ1-6, with D perhaps TRBD1 (6 bases). Germline V gene data show CDR1 as LGHNA and CDR2 as YSLEER. The length of the CDR3 is 15 residues. V shed 4 bases and J shed 8 bases, with 15 bases lying between them. In DNA form, the CDR3 reads TGCGCCAGCAGCCGCACAGGGATATTACATTCACCCCTCCACTTT. Translating it yields CASSRTGILHSPLHF.

This chain uses TRBV11-1 with TRBJ2-5; the D gene could be TRBD1 or TRBD2 (6 bases each). Trimming took 1 base from V and 2 from J, leaving 14 bases between them. Germline CDR1 SGHAT, CDR2 FQDESV (reference sequence). CDR3 length: 16 residues. CDR3 residues: CASSLGGGQIQETQYF. Written as DNA, the CDR3 is TGTGCCAGCAGCTTAGGAGGGGGGCAAATTCAAGAGACCCAGTACTTC. The variable domain in full, completed from reference TRBV11-1 and TRBJ2-5, reads EAEVAQSPRYKITEKSQAVAFWCDPISGHATLYWYRQILGQGPELLVQFQDESVVDDSQLPKDRFSAERLKGVDSTLKIQPAELGDSAMYLCASSLGGGQIQETQYFGPGTRLLVL.

This chain uses TRBV19 with TRBJ2-6; D is unclear. CDR1 and CDR2 (germline): LNHDA, SQIVND (reference sequence). This CDR3 is 17 amino acids long. Trimming took 4 bases from V and 2 from J, leaving 15 bases between them. CDR3 nucleotide sequence: TGTGCCAGTAGTACAATGGGCCTCCCCCCTGGGGCCAACGTCCTGACTTTC. Its translation: CASSTMGLPPGANVLTF.

CDR3 in amino acids: CASSQDYGTGQFF. The CDR3 bases are TGCGCCAGCAGCCAAGATTACGGGACCGGGCAGTTCTTC. The V call is TRBV4-1, the J call TRBJ2-1; D tentatively fits TRBD1 or TRBD2 (5 bases each). Per germline, CDR1 MGHRA and CDR2 YSYEKL. Deletions cut 0 bases from V and 12 bases from J, with 12 bases between. The CDR3 consists of 13 residues.

The chain is built from TRBV5-5 and TRBJ2-2, with D perhaps TRBD1 (5 bases). The CDR3 totals 14 residues. Germline V CDR1 and CDR2: SGHKS, YYEKEE (reference sequence). Deletions cut 5 bases from V and 7 bases from J, with 15 bases between. The CDR3 DNA is TGTGCCAGCAGAATCCTTGGGGCGAGCGGGGAGCTGTTTTTT. This translates into CASRILGASGELFF. Filled out from reference TRBV5-5 and TRBJ2-2, the complete variable domain reads DAGVTQSPTHLIKTRGQQVTLRCSPISGHKSVSWYQQVLGQGPQFIFQYYEKEERGRGNFPDRFSARQFPNYSSELNVNALLLGDSALYLCASRILGASGELFFGEGSRLTVL.

The rearrangement uses TRBV2 and TRBJ1-5; D remains ambiguous. CDR3 size: 8 residues. Germline assignment: CDR1 SNHLY and CDR2 FYNNEI. With 7 bases removed from V and 10 bases from J, the gap between germline ends came to 2 bases. This CDR3 is CASKPQHF. The CDR3 nucleotides are TGTGCCAGCAAACCCCAGCATTTT.

The chain couples TRBV30 to TRBJ2-1; D perhaps matches TRBD2 (6 bases). Trimming removed 5 bases at V and 4 bases at J, with 12 bases between. Germline CDR1 reads GTSNPN; CDR2 reads SVGIG (reference sequence). The CDR3 is made up of 13 amino acids. CDR3 protein: CAWESGRYNEQFF. The DNA for the CDR3 is TGTGCCTGGGAGAGCGGGCGGTACAATGAGCAGTTCTTC.

V usage is TRBV28 and J usage is TRBJ1-2; 7 bases align to TRBD1. The germline CDR1 and CDR2 sequences are MDHEN and SYDVKM. This CDR3 comprises 15 residues. The V and J ends lost 1 base and 8 bases, in that order; junction bases with no gene match: 10. CDR3: CASSLSDREARGYTF. CDR3 nucleotide sequence: TGTGCCAGCAGTTTATCAGACAGGGAAGCGAGAGGCTACACCTTC.

CDR3 loop: CASSSRTGGIDEQYF. The DNA of the CDR3 is TGTGCCAGCAGTTCCCGGACAGGGGGTATAGACGAGCAGTACTTC. The chain uses TRBV6-6 and TRBJ2-7; TRBD1 aligns across 10 bases. This CDR3 is 15 amino acids long. Germline CDR1 reads MNHNY; CDR2 reads SVGAGI (reference sequence). V was pared by 4 bases and J by 5 bases, with 8 bases of the junction left unmatched.

This sequence joins TRBV6-6 and TRBJ2-1; D is uncertain. The CDR3 sequence is 14 residues long. The V gene's germline CDR1 is MNHNY and CDR2 SVGAGI (reference sequence). V was cut by 2 bases and J by 3 bases, with 8 bases left in between. The CDR3 coding sequence is TGTGCCAGCAGTTACGCACAATTCTACAATGAGCAGTTCTTC. Its protein is CASSYAQFYNEQFF.

This chain links TRBV12-3 or TRBV12-4 with TRBJ1-1; no clear D. V was shortened by 3 bases and J by 10 bases, with 15 bases between the two germline ends. The CDR3 sequence is 13 residues long. This CDR3 reads CASSFSVRERAFF. The CDR3 coding sequence is TGTGCCAGCAGTTTTTCTGTCCGGGAAAGAGCTTTCTTT.

V usage is TRBV6-5 and J usage is TRBJ1-1; D not certain. The CDR3 covers 15 residues. Germline-derived CDR1 and CDR2 are MNHEY and SVGAGI. Trimming removed 1 base from V and 2 bases from J, with 11 bases in between. CDR3 in DNA: TGTGCCAGCAGTTACTACAGTTCACCCAACACTGAAGCTTTCTTT. Translated: CASSYYSSPNTEAFF.